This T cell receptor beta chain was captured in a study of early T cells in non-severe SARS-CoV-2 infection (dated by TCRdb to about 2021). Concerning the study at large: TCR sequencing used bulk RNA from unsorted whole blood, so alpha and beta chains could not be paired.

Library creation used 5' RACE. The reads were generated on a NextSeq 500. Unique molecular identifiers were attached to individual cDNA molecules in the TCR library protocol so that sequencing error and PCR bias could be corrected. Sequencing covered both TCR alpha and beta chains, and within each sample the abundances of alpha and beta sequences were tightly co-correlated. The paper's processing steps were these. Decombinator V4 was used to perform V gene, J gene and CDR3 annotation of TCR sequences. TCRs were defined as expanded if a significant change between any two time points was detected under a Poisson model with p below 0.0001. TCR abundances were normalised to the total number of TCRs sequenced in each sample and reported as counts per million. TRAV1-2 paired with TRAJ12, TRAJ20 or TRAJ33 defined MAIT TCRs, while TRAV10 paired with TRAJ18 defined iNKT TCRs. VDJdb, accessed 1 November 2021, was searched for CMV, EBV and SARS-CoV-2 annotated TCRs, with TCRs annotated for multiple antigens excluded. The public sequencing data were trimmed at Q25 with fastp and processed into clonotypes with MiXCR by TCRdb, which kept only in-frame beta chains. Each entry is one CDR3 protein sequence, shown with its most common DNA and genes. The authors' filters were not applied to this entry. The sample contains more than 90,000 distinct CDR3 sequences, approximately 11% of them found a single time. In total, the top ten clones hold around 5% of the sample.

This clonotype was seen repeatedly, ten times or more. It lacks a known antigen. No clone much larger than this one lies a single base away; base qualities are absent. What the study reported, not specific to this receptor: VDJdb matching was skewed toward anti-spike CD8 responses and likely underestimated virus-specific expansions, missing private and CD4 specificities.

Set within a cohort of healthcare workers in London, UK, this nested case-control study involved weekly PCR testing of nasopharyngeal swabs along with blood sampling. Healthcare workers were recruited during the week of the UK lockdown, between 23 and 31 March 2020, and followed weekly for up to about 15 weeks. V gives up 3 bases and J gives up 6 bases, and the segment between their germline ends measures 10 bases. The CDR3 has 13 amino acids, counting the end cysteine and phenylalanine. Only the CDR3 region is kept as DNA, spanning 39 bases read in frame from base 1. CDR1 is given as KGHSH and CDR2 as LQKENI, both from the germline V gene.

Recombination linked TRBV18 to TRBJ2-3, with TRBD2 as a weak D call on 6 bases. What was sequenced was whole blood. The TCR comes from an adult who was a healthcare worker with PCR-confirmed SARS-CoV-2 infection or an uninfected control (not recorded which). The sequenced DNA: TGTGCCAGCTCACCCTCGCTAGCGGATACGCAGTATTTT. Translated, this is CASSPSLADTQYF.